The entry below gives a single T cell receptor beta chain sequence along with its context. No antigen is known for it. The data are from a study of early stage breast cancer tumors. Study overall: ER+/PR+/HER2- status applied to about 80% of the 16 invasive breast tumors.

This CDR3 has 13 amino acids. With 8 bases removed from V and 5 bases from J, the gap between germline ends came to 15 bases. Germline-derived CDR1 and CDR2 are MRHNA and SNTAGT. Assay: immunoSEQ multiplex PCR; the TCRdb copy retains only in-frame clones and omits some. The sample comprises around 9,900 clones, roughly 60% of which are singletons, and about an eighth rests with the top ten. Whole-study results and caveats: Compared with adjacent normal breast, tumors showed about 2.5-fold denser, more clonal T cells.

Each tumor contributed about 17-55 mg of diced tissue. This clonotype originated in a person between 55 and 69 years old with breast cancer. Specimen: breast tumor tissue. The genes are TRBV6-4 and TRBJ1-2; D not resolved. This chain's CDR3 is CASPFSREYGYTF. For the CDR3, the DNA is TGTGCCAGCCCATTCTCTCGGGAGTATGGCTACACCTTC.